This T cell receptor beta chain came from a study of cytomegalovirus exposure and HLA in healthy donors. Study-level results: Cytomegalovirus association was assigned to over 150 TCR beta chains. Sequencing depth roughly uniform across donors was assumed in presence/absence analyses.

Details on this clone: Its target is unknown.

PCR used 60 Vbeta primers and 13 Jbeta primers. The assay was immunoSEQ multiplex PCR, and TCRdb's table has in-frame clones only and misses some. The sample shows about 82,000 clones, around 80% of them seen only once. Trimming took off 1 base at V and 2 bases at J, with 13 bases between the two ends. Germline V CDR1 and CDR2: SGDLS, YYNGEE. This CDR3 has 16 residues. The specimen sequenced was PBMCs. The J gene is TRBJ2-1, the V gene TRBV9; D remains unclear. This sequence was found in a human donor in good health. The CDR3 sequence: CASSVMSGTAYNEQFF. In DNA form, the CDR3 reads TGTGCCAGCAGCGTAATGAGTGGAACAGCCTACAATGAGCAGTTCTTC.